The clone carrying this T cell receptor beta chain was detected only once. These data belong to a study of OX40 agonist ivuxolimab in advanced cancers. Assay used: immunoSEQ multiplex PCR; TCRdb lists only in-frame clones, some missing. The sample consists of about 90,000 clones, 80% to 90% of them appearing once. The CDR3 is 15 residues long. Germline V CDR1 and CDR2: MDHEN, SYDVKM. V lost 3 bases to trimming and J lost 4 bases, with 16 bases between them. The chain recombines TRBV28 with TRBJ2-7; possibly TRBD1 or TRBD2 for D (6 bases each). This sequence originates from an adult with an advanced solid tumor such as melanoma, head and neck, liver or kidney cancer. Specimen: CD4+ or CD8+ T cells sorted from blood, collected in a trial of the OX40 agonist ivuxolimab. The CDR3 loop reads CASSFGVGGQYEQYF. The CDR3 region has the DNA TGTGCCAGCAGTTTCGGGGTCGGGGGCCAGTACGAGCAGTACTTC.